These 21 T cell receptor beta chains share one sample of origin, sequenced in a study of blood T cells in healthy people across ages. Together with a sample-barcoded 5' primer, a J-beta primer mix was included in a second PCR lasting roughly 6 to 12 cycles. TCRdb ran MiXCR on the 5' RACE reads and lists one entry per CDR3 protein. The sample carries 1 million or so distinct CDR3 sequences, approximately 25% recorded once. These same data were also listed under a study on T cells of mothers and their children.

Sample: blood. The receptors come from a girl aged 2 to 10 in good health.

This clonotype was found a few times. The chain carries TRBV28 and TRBJ2-5; 9 positions agree with TRBD1. V was clipped by 6 bases and J by 11 bases; unmatched bases: 16. Per the germline V gene, CDR1 is MDHEN and CDR2 is SYDVKM. CDR3 length: 15 residues. The chain's CDR3 is CASRLPGTGFAEQYF. The CDR3 coding sequence is TGTGCCAGCAGGTTGCCGGGGACAGGGTTCGCGGAGCAGTACTTC.

The chain employs TRBV7-8 and TRBJ2-3; 10 bases align to TRBD2. This CDR3 is 17 amino acids long. V lost 5 bases and J lost 2; bases outside the gene matches: 10. CDR1 is SGHVS and CDR2 is FQNEAQ in the germline V gene. The CDR3 DNA is TGTGCCAGCAGCCCGAATCTAGCGGGGGAGTTCACAGATACGCAGTATTTT. Residues: CASSPNLAGEFTDTQYF.

The chain is built from TRBV7-2 and TRBJ2-2; D gene ambiguous. This CDR3 has 14 amino acids. V was clipped by 5 bases and J by 4 bases, with 11 bases between them. CDR1 and CDR2 from the germline V gene are SGHTA and FQGNSA. CDR3 sequence: CASSPLTLTGELFF. The CDR3 nucleotides read TGTGCCAGCAGCCCCCTGACACTCACCGGGGAGCTGTTTTTT.

This clonotype was seen a handful of times. The V and J genes are TRBV6-6 and TRBJ2-7; D gene ambiguous. Germline lookup yields CDR1 MNHNY and CDR2 SVGAGI (reference sequence). The CDR3 is 11 amino acids. Trimming cost V 6 bases and J 6 bases, with 9 bases left between them. CDR3 residues: CASRTDAEQYF. As DNA, the CDR3 is TGTGCCAGCAGAACAGACGCCGAGCAGTACTTC.

The chain couples TRBV27 to TRBJ2-1; TRBD2 is a possible D gene (7 bases). V was cut by 7 bases and J by 9 bases, with 25 bases left in between. The CDR3 contains 16 residues. CDR1 is MNHEY, CDR2 SMNVEV, per germline (reference sequence). The CDR3 sequence is CASTFTGGGGLGEQFF. The CDR3 nucleotides read TGTGCCAGCACTTTTACGGGTGGGGGGGGCCTGGGTGAGCAGTTCTTC.

The chain's CDR3 is CASSANGETQYF. In DNA, the CDR3 is TGCGCCAGCAGCGCAAACGGAGAGACCCAGTACTTC. This rearrangement joins TRBV5-1 to TRBJ2-5, with no clear D. Germline-derived CDR1 and CDR2 are SGHRS and YFSETQ. The length of the CDR3 is 12 residues. V dropped 4 bases and J dropped 4 bases, with 8 bases sitting between them.

This chain joins TRBV29-1 and TRBJ1-2; D unresolved. Trimming left V 6 bases short and J 7 bases short, with 12 bases between. The CDR3 totals 11 residues. Germline CDR1 reads SQVTM; CDR2 reads ANQGSEA. The CDR3 spells CSVPLAGGYTF. The CDR3 bases are TGCAGCGTACCCTTGGCTGGTGGCTACACCTTC. The whole variable domain, filled in from reference TRBV29-1 and TRBJ1-2, reads SAVISQKPSRDICQRGTSLTIQCQVDSQVTMMFWYRQQPGQSLTLIATANQGSEATYESGFVIDKFPISRPNLTFSTLTVSNMSPEDSSIYLCSVPLAGGYTFGSGTRLTVV.

In its sample, this clonotype was seen a few times. The chain couples TRBV11-2 to TRBJ1-6, with D uncertain. V lost 1 base and J 7 bases, leaving 8 bases between the germline ends. The germline CDR1 and CDR2 sequences are SGHAT and FQNNGV. The CDR3 runs 14 residues. This CDR3 is CASSLASGNSPLHF. The CDR3 bases are TGTGCCAGCAGCTTAGCTTCGGGGAATTCACCCCTCCACTTT.

This clonotype showed up just once. The CDR3 region is CASSFLAGENNEQFF. The CDR3 DNA reads as TGTGCCAGCAGTTTTCTAGCGGGGGAGAACAATGAGCAGTTCTTC. The chain joins TRBV6-4 to TRBJ2-1; TRBD2 agrees at 10 bases. The CDR3 has 15 amino acids. Germline V CDR1 and CDR2: MRHNA, SNTAGT. Trimming removed 5 bases from V and 5 bases from J; junction bases left unmatched: 6.

In this sample, this clonotype turned up a few times. The chain is built from TRBV29-1 and TRBJ2-7; 12 bases match TRBD1. Germline CDR1 and CDR2: SQVTM and ANQGSEA. The junction had 8 bases not matched to a gene; V was cut back by 4 bases and J by 4 bases. The CDR3 runs 15 residues. Here the CDR3 DNA reads TGCAGCGTTGCAAACCGGGACAGGGGGCTATACGAGCAGTACTTC. Translated, it gives CSVANRDRGLYEQYF.

About this clonotype: The junction shows a germline mismatch at one end, possibly a read error. The chain employs TRBV7-9 and TRBJ2-1; no definite D call. CDR3 length equals 18 residues. Germline V CDR1 and CDR2: SEHNR, FQNEAQ (reference sequence). DNA for the CDR3: TGTGCCAACAGCTTCTCCATCCCAATGGCGAGCTCCTACAATGAGCAGTTCTTC. This translates into CANSFSIPMASSYNEQFF.

V is TRBV12-3 or TRBV12-4 and J is TRBJ2-5; no definite D call. V gave up 4 bases and J gave up 2 bases, with 8 bases separating them. CDR3 size: 13 residues. CDR3 nucleotides: TGTGCCAGCAGTTACCTGGAACAAGAGACCCAGTACTTC. Protein sequence: CASSYLEQETQYF.

This rearrangement joins TRBV20-1 to TRBJ2-5; no clear D. The DNA matches TRBJ2-7 better at its end, which makes the J call doubtful. CDR3 length equals 13 residues. Germline loops: CDR1 DFQATT, CDR2 SNEGSKA (reference sequence). The CDR3 bases are TGCAGTGCCGACACCCCGAACCGGGACGAGCAGTACTTC. Its protein product is CSADTPNRDEQYF.

This clonotype was observed a few times. The chain uses TRBV5-1 and TRBJ2-5; 7 bases align to TRBD2. CDR3 length: 15 residues. Germline V gives CDR1 SGHRS, CDR2 YFSETQ. With V trimmed by 1 base and J by 4 bases, 7 bases remained unmatched. The CDR3 is CASSLSAGEGETQYF. CDR3 DNA: TGCGCCAGCAGCTTGTCAGCCGGGGAGGGAGAGACCCAGTACTTC.

J is TRBJ2-7 and V is TRBV29-1; 11 bases line up with TRBD2. After removal of 5 bases from V and 2 bases from J, the junction contained 5 bases not matched to a gene. The CDR3 is 14 residues long. Germline V gene lookup returns CDR1 SQVTM and CDR2 ANQGSEA. The CDR3 DNA sequence: TGCAGCGTTATTGGACTAGCGGGCCCCTACGAGCAGTACTTC. Translated: CSVIGLAGPYEQYF.

The chain is built from TRBV24-1 and TRBJ2-1; 7 bases map to TRBD1. Germline V gene lookup returns CDR1 KGHDR and CDR2 SFDVKD. V shed 5 bases, J shed 2 bases, and the junction held 5 bases outside the gene matches. CDR3 length: 15 amino acids. The CDR3 is CATSATGTAYNEQFF. DNA of the CDR3: TGTGCCACCAGTGCTACCGGGACAGCCTACAATGAGCAGTTCTTC.

This clonotype has more than one count but fewer than ten. V and J are TRBV29-1 and TRBJ2-1; the D gene could be TRBD1 or TRBD2 (5 bases each). Germline CDR1 and CDR2: SQVTM and ANQGSEA. The CDR3 consists of 14 residues. V was shortened by 7 bases and J by 8 bases, with 21 bases between the two germline ends. The DNA for the CDR3 is TGCAGCGGGGGCGGCGGGCAGGGCTCGGATGAGCAGTTCTTC. Translated, it gives CSGGGGQGSDEQFF.

This sequence joins TRBV5-5 and TRBJ2-2; the match to TRBD2 covers 9 bases. This CDR3 comprises 17 residues. V gave up 5 bases and J gave up 1 base; unmatched junction bases: 9. The germline V gene encodes CDR1 SGHKS and CDR2 YYEKEE (reference sequence). CDR3 coding DNA: TGTGCCAGCAGTCAGCTCAATAGCGGGGGGAACACCGGGGAGCTGTTTTTT. It yields the protein CASSQLNSGGNTGELFF.

In its sample, this clonotype was seen a few times. This chain joins TRBV10-3 and TRBJ1-4; D remains ambiguous. Trimming pared 11 bases from V and 0 bases from J, leaving 10 bases between. Germline V lookup: CDR1 ENHRY, CDR2 SYGVKD. This CDR3 has 13 residues. The DNA for the CDR3 is TGTGCCCTCAAGAATGCAACTAATGAAAAACTGTTTTTT. Translated: CALKNATNEKLFF.

In its sample, this clonotype was seen a few times. The rearrangement uses TRBV14 and TRBJ2-1; D ambiguous. Looked up from germline, CDR1 is SGHDN and CDR2 is FVKESK. There are 15 residues in the CDR3. V dropped 4 bases and J dropped 7 bases, with 17 bases sitting between them. The CDR3 bases are TGTGCCAGCAGCCTCCCCAGGCCTTTACGGAATGAGCAGTTCTTC. Protein: CASSLPRPLRNEQFF.

A few counts support this clonotype. The chain combines TRBV6-5 with TRBJ2-5; D ambiguous. This CDR3 comprises 14 residues. Trimming took 5 bases from V and 2 from J, leaving 12 bases between them. Per germline, CDR1 MNHEY and CDR2 SVGAGI. The CDR3 here is CASSIGVGQETQYF. CDR3 DNA: TGTGCCAGCAGTATAGGTGTCGGGCAAGAGACCCAGTACTTC.